Detailed here is one T cell receptor (beta chain). The antigen this receptor binds is unknown. Base qualities were left out, and no much larger clone turns up one base away. Donors were 40 or so systemically healthy Caucasian individuals from Russia aged roughly 6 to 90 years. Each donor gave 8.5 to 10 milliliters of peripheral blood, collected into EDTA-treated Vacutainer tubes. Ficoll-Paque density-gradient centrifugation was used to isolate PBMCs, with at least 6 million obtained per sample. Total RNA was extracted from PBMCs with Trizol reagent, with at least 5.5 micrograms obtained per sample. For every donor, an aliquot of PBMCs went through flow cytometry to measure the percentages of naive CD45RAhigh/CD27high T cells. The library relied on 5' RACE. TCRdb names Illumina HiSeq 2500 as the instrument used. The second PCR ran for roughly 6 to 11 cycles and used a J-beta primer mix along with a sample-barcoded 5' primer. Each TCR beta cDNA molecule received a unique molecular identifier from a template-switch 5' adaptor carrying 12 random nucleotides. At least 2.5 million CDR3-containing paired-end reads were obtained from each sample. First-strand cDNA synthesis was performed from all RNA using the Mint cDNA synthesis kit, with priming by a TRBC-specific oligonucleotide. All cDNA was treated with uracil-DNA glycosylase and then went through a first 18-cycle PCR with the universal primers M1SS and BC2_uni_R. The source study handled its data this way. Normalization of each sample was performed by random selection of 1 million high-quality reads, each carrying a distinct molecular identifier. Reads sharing molecular identifiers were discarded rather than binned into consensus sequences. CDR3 identification, clonotype clustering and error correction used MiTCR with a Q25 quality threshold and the strictest error-elimination algorithm. A nonparametric unseen species model with Euler transformation was used to estimate a lower bound on total TCR beta diversity. Through fastp at Q25 and MiXCR, TCRdb rebuilt clones from the public reads, retaining in-frame beta chains. Here each entry gathers all rows of one CDR3 protein and keeps the most common genes and DNA. The V and J calls and clone size come from TCRdb's table, not from the authors' own analysis. This sample lists 1.5 million to 2 million distinct CDR3 sequences; under 30% were detected once. Of the sample, 7.7% falls within the top ten clones.

CDR3 length: 17 amino acids, cysteine to phenylalanine. Kept here is only the CDR3 DNA, which spans 51 bases and is read in frame from base 1. The germline V gene supplies CDR1 WSHSY and CDR2 SAAADI. The sample is drawn from a study of blood T cells in healthy people across ages (dated by TCRdb to 2015 to 2017). Notes on the research overall: In model experiments, template switching captured roughly one uniquely barcoded TCR beta cDNA molecule for every two T cells. Age-related changes in TCR beta repertoire diversity were measured in the study by deep sequencing normalized with unique cDNA molecular identifiers. To avoid experimental bias, donors of different ages were distributed randomly across sequencing lanes. Two additional independent replicas of 1 million unique cDNA reads from the same blood draw were analyzed for two donors (one aged 18 to 30 and one aged 80 or older). The donors were divided into four age groups: young (average 16 years), middle-aged (about 40), aged (about 61) and long-lived (about 90). Broad study findings and their caveats: As age increased, observed TCR beta diversity per million T cells dropped in a roughly linear way, and a significant reduction was already evident by age 40. Bulk unsorted PBMC profiling prevented conclusive comparison of naive and antigen-experienced compartments. Donor CMV infection status was unknown, potentially confounding age-related changes in expanded clonotypes. The long-lived group showed more naive CD4+ T cells, fewer expanded clones and increased TCR diversity than the aged group, suggesting age selection. Estimates of total diversity based on one million sequenced T cells were regarded as lower bounds and as underestimates. There was a strong correlation between observed TCR beta diversity and the percentage of naive T cells measured by flow cytometry.

Specimen: blood. The chain links TRBV10-2 with TRBJ2-1, with TRBD2 tentatively as D gene (6 bases match). The J call may be in error: the DNA end matches TRBJ2-7 better. This TCR derives from a woman aged 25 to 39 in good health. The DNA is as follows: TGCGCCAGCAGTGAGTCGGGGGTAGGACTATGGGGATACGAGCAGTACTTC. Its translation is CASSESGVGLWGYEQYF.